The present TCR beta chain was sequenced within a study of OX40 agonist ivuxolimab in advanced cancers. For context, the study as a whole: Ivuxolimab was an agonistic, fully human IgG2 monoclonal antibody directed against OX40 (CD134), a costimulatory receptor. Intravenous ivuxolimab was administered to patients every 2 weeks at six dose levels: 0.01, 0.1, 0.3, 1.5, 3 and 10 mg/kg. Prior anti-PD-1, anti-PD-L1 or anti-CTLA-4 therapy was permitted, and 30% to 50% of dose-escalation patients had received checkpoint inhibitors. In the dose-escalation cohort, more than 75% of patients were male, and the mean age was approximately 60 years, with a range of about 20 to 79. Among the roughly 52 dose-escalation patients, some 20 had hepatocellular carcinoma, about 15 melanoma, 9 renal cell carcinoma and 9 head and neck cancer. Peripheral TCRbeta sequencing aimed to test whether ivuxolimab altered TCR sequence diversity and caused clonal T-cell expansion. Partial responses were achieved by three dose-escalation patients, of whom one had hepatocellular carcinoma and two had cutaneous melanoma. The paper covers the monotherapy dose-escalation part of the phase I ivuxolimab trial, which included N of about 56 patients. General conclusions and limits of the study: Low levels of normalized T-cell clonal expansion were also seen in some patients who did not respond. Which antigens the clonally expanded peripheral T cells were specific for was not determined. Clonal expansion of both CD4+ and CD8+ blood T cells was observed from baseline to week 6 at doses 0.1 to 3.0 mg/kg. After ivuxolimab, more expanded clones were found on average in CD8+ T cells than in CD4+ T cells. In the 0.1-3.0 mg/kg groups, partial responders were among the patients with the lowest normalized peripheral clonal expansion, particularly in CD8+ T cells.

As regards this clone: Which antigen it targets is not known. Base qualities were left out, and no much larger clone turns up one base away.

The CDR3 covers 14 residues, taking in both the cysteine and the phenylalanine. Only CDR3 DNA is held: 42 bases, read in frame from base 1. The trim is 0 bases for V and 4 bases for J, with a gap of 9 bases between the germline ends. CDR1 and CDR2 were assigned from the germline V gene as SGHAT and FQNNGV. Patients with a history of autoimmune disease or receiving systemic immunosuppression were excluded from the trial. In every dose cohort, peripheral blood was drawn for TCR sequencing at baseline, cycle 4 day 1, and cycle 7 day 1. The samples were drawn from a first-in-human, open-label, multicenter phase I dose-escalation trial of ivuxolimab. The trial enrolled adults with locally advanced or metastatic head and neck squamous cell, hepatocellular, melanoma or renal cell carcinoma. Before TCR sequencing, CD4+ T cells and CD8+ T cells from peripheral blood were sorted into separate populations. Genomic DNA was isolated from the sorted cells so that the TCRbeta CDR3 region could be sequenced. The immunoSEQ Assay was used to sequence the TCRbeta CDR3 regions. Not all clones reach the TCRdb copy of this immuneACCESS table, which keeps in-frame sequences only. Checked studies attribute under half of the gap to unresolved V genes and leave the rest unexplained. The sample data list 16,000 or so clones, and 75% to 85% of these were observed just once. The ten largest clones represent around an eighth of the sample.

The V and J genes are TRBV11-2 and TRBJ1-2; the best D guess is TRBD1, with 6 bases matching. Material: CD4+ or CD8+ T cells sorted from blood, obtained in a trial of the OX40 agonist ivuxolimab. The sequence derives from an adult with an advanced solid tumor such as melanoma, head and neck, liver or kidney cancer. The nucleotides are TGTGCCAGCAGCTTAGATCAGGGGTCCTATGGCTACACCTTC. Its translation is CASSLDQGSYGYTF.